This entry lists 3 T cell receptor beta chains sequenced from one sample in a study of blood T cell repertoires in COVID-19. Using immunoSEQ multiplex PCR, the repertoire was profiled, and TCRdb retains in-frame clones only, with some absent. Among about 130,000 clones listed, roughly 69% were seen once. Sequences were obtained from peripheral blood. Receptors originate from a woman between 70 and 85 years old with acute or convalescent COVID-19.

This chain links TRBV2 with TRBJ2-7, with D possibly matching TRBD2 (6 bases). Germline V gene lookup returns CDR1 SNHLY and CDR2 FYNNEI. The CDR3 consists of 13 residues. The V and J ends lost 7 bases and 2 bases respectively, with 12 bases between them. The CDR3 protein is CASKEGGTYEQYF. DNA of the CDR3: TGTGCCAGCAAGGAGGGCGGTACCTACGAGCAGTACTTC.

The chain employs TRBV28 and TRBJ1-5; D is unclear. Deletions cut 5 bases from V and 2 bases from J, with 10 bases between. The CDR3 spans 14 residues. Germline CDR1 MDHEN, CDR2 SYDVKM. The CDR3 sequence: CASSDGRGNQPQHF. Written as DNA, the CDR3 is TGTGCCAGCAGTGATGGCCGGGGCAATCAGCCCCAGCATTTT.

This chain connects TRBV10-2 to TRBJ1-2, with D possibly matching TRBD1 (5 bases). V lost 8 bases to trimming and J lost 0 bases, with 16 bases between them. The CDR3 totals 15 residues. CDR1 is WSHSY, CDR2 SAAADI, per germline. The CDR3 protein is CASLGGPPANYGYTF. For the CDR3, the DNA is TGCGCCAGCTTGGGGGGACCCCCAGCTAACTATGGCTACACCTTC.